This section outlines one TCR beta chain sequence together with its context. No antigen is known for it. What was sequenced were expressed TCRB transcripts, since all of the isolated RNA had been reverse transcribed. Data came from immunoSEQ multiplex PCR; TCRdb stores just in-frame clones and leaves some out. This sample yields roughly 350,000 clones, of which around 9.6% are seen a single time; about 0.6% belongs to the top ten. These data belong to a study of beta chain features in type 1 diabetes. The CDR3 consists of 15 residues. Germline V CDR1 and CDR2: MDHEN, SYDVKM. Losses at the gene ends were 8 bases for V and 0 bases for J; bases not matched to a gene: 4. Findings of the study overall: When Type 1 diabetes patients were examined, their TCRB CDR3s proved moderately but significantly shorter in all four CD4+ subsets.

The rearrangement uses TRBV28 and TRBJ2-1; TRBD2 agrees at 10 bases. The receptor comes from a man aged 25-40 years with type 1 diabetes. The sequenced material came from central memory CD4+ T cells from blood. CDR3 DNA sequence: TGTGCCAGCTTTGCTAGCGGGAGCTCCTACAATGAGCAGTTCTTC. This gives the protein CASFASGSSYNEQFF. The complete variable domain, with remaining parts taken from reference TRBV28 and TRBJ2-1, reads DVKVTQSSRYLVKRTGEKVFLECVQDMDHENMFWYRQDPGLGLRLIYFSYDVKMKEKGDIPEGYSVSREKKERFSLILESASTNQTSMYLCASFASGSSYNEQFFGPGTRLTVL.